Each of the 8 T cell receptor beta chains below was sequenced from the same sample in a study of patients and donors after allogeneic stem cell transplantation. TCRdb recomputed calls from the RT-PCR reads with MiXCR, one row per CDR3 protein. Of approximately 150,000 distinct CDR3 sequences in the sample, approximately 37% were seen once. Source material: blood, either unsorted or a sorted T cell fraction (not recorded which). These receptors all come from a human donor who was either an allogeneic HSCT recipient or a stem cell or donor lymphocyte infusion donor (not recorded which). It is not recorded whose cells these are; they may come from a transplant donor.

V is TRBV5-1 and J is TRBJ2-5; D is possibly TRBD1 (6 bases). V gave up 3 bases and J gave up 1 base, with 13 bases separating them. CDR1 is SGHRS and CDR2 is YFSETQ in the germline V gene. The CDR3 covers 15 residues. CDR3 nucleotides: TGCGCCAGCAGCTCCCACCGGGACACCCAAGAGACCCAGTACTTC. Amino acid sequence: CASSSHRDTQETQYF.

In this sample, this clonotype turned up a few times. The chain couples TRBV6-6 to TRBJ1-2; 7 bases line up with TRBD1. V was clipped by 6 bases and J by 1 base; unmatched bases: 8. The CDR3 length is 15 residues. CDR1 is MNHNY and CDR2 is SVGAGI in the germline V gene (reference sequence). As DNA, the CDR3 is TGTGCCAGCAGACAGACAGGGCCCGATAACTATGGCTACACCTTC. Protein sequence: CASRQTGPDNYGYTF.

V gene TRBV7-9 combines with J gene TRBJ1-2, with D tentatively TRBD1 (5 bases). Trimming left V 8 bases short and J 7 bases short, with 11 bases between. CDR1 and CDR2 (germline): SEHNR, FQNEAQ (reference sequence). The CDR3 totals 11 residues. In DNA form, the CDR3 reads TGTGCCAGCGCCTCTGGGACTGGCTACACCTTC. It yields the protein CASASGTGYTF.

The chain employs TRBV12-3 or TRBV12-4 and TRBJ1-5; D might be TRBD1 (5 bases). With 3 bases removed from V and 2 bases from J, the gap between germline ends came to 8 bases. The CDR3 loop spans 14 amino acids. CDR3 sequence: CASSFRQRNQPQHF. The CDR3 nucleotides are TGTGCCAGCAGTTTTAGACAGCGCAATCAGCCCCAGCATTTT.

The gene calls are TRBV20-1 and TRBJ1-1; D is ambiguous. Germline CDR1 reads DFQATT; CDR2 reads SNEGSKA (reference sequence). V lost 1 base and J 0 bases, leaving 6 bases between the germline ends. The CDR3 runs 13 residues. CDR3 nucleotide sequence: TGCAGTGCTAGAGGCCAGCTGAACACTGAAGCTTTCTTT. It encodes CSARGQLNTEAFF.

The CDR3 DNA reads TGTGCCAGCAGTTTTGGCAGGGGAGCCACTGAAGCTTTCTTT. Protein: CASSFGRGATEAFF. The rearrangement joins TRBV12-3 or TRBV12-4 to TRBJ1-1, with a weak D call TRBD1 (6 bases). The CDR3 is 14 residues long. Deletions cut 3 bases from V and 4 bases from J, with 12 bases between.

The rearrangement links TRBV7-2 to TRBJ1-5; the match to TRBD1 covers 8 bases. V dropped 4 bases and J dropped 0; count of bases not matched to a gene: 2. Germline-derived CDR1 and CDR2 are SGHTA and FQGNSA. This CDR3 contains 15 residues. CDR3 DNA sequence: TGTGCCAGCAGCTCCGGACAGGGTAGCAATCAGCCCCAGCATTTT. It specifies CASSSGQGSNQPQHF.

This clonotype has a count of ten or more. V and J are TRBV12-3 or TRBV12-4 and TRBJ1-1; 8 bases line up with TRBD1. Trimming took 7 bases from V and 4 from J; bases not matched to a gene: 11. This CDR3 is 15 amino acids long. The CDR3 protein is CASISRTGWTTEAFF. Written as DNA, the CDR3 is TGTGCCAGCATTTCTCGGACAGGGTGGACCACTGAAGCTTTCTTT.